Listed below are T cell receptor beta chains from one sample, sequenced in a study of blood T cell repertoires in COVID-19. Assay used: immunoSEQ multiplex PCR; TCRdb lists only in-frame clones, some missing. The sample contains 60,000 to 80,000 clones, about 89% of which appear only once. The sample comprised peripheral blood. Source of these receptors: a man in his sixties with acute or convalescent COVID-19. CDR3s include the opening cysteine and the closing phenylalanine or tryptophan. D genes are given only for firm matches. Some rows mark clone size as missing; the rest say once, few, many or name a class of expanded clone.

v_call,j_call,d_call,clone_size,cdr3_aa,cdr3_nt
TRBV6-5,TRBJ1-6,-,-,CASIRSPYNSPLHF,TGTGCCAGCATCCGTTCTCCCTATAATTCACCCCTCCACTTT
TRBV27,TRBJ2-2,TRBD1,-,CASSQQGTNTGELFF,TGTGCCAGCAGTCAACAGGGGACGAACACCGGGGAGCTGTTTTTT
TRBV2,TRBJ2-7,-,-,CASSAGAPSYEQYF,TGTGCCAGCAGCGCGGGGGCACCTTCCTACGAGCAGTACTTC
TRBV21-1,TRBJ2-7,-,-,CATLWGRGSSYEQYF,-
TRBV9,TRBJ2-2,-,-,CASSFDRQGGDTGELFF,TGTGCCAGCAGCTTCGATAGACAGGGAGGTGACACCGGGGAGCTGTTTTTT
TRBV19,TRBJ2-5,TRBD1,-,CASSIGTAQETQYF,TGTGCCAGTAGTATTGGGACAGCACAAGAGACCCAGTACTTC
TRBV5-1,TRBJ2-5,TRBD1,-,CASSSDRGLGRGQETQYF,TGCGCCAGCAGCTCCGACAGGGGGCTTGGGAGAGGTCAAGAGACCCAGTACTTC
TRBV3-1/TRBV3-2,TRBJ1-1,-,-,CASSQAGGNTEAFF,TGTGCCAGCAGCCAAGCGGGGGGGAACACTGAAGCTTTCTTT
TRBV19,TRBJ2-2,TRBD1,-,CASTPGQGYTGELFF,TGTGCCAGTACCCCGGGACAGGGGTACACCGGGGAGCTGTTTTTT
TRBV21-1,TRBJ2-2,-,-,CASSKECTELYTGELFF,TGTGCCAGCAGCAAAGAATGCACAGAATTATACACCGGGGAGCTGTTTTTT
TRBV6-1,TRBJ1-6,TRBD1,-,CASSEHRGNSPLHF,TGTGCCAGCAGTGAACACAGGGGTAATTCACCCCTCCACTTT
TRBV9,TRBJ1-1,-,-,CASSVQGRMNTEAFF,TGTGCCAGCAGCGTACAGGGGCGGATGAACACTGAAGCTTTCTTT
TRBV6-5,TRBJ1-2,-,-,CASNKGAANYGYTF,TGTGCCAGCAATAAAGGAGCAGCTAACTATGGCTACACCTTC
TRBV19,TRBJ2-6,TRBD2,-,CASSMIGGALSGANVLTF,TGTGCCAGTAGTATGATCGGGGGGGCTCTCTCTGGGGCCAACGTCCTGACTTTC
TRBV2,TRBJ1-1,-,-,CAFGGVRTEAFF,TGTGCCTTTGGGGGGGTTAGGACTGAAGCTTTCTTT
TRBV30,TRBJ1-3,-,-,CAWSVVGLPGNTIYF,TGTGCCTGGAGCGTGGTCGGGCTCCCGGGGAACACCATATATTTT
TRBV27,TRBJ1-2,TRBD1,once,CASSPQGARNGYTF,TGTGCCAGCAGTCCCCAGGGGGCTCGAAATGGCTACACCTTC
TRBV9,TRBJ2-1,TRBD1,-,CASSVGTGGNEQFF,TGTGCCAGCAGCGTAGGTACAGGGGGCAATGAGCAGTTCTTC
TRBV24-1,TRBJ2-1,TRBD1,-,CATSDLNPGTADYNEQFF,TGTGCCACCAGTGATTTAAATCCCGGGACAGCCGATTACAATGAGCAGTTCTTC
TRBV27,TRBJ1-3,-,-,CASGHRFPGASGNTIYF,TGTGCCAGCGGCCACCGATTTCCAGGTGCCTCTGGAAACACCATATATTTT
TRBV9,TRBJ1-4,TRBD1,-,CASSVRGGANEKLFF,TGTGCCAGCAGCGTAAGAGGGGGCGCAAACGAAAAACTGTTTTTT
TRBV27,TRBJ2-1,TRBD2,-,CASSTPSGRYNEQFF,TGTGCCAGCAGTACCCCTAGCGGGAGGTACAATGAGCAGTTCTTC
TRBV30,TRBJ2-1,-,-,CAWSVGSSLINNEQFF,TGTGCCTGGAGTGTCGGGAGCTCCCTTATTAACAATGAGCAGTTCTTC
TRBV7-2,TRBJ1-1,TRBD1,few,CASSLGGTAQTEAFF,TGTGCCAGCAGCTTAGGAGGGACAGCCCAAACTGAAGCTTTCTTT
TRBV5-1,TRBJ2-7,-,-,CASSFRQGYEQYF,TGCGCCAGCAGCTTTCGGCAGGGCTACGAGCAGTACTTC
TRBV5-1,TRBJ2-5,-,-,CASSLGMSPDFQETQYF,TGCGCCAGCAGCTTGGGCATGTCCCCGGACTTCCAAGAGACCCAGTACTTC
TRBV24-1,TRBJ2-1,TRBD2,-,CATSDLTSGSYNEQFF,TGTGCCACCAGTGACCTTACTAGCGGGAGTTACAATGAGCAGTTCTTC
TRBV7-2,TRBJ2-2,-,-,CASSLREVGELFF,TGTGCCAGCAGCTTAAGGGAGGTGGGGGAGCTGTTTTTT
TRBV2,TRBJ2-5,-,-,CASKYQGKETQYF,TGTGCCAGTAAATACCAGGGGAAAGAGACCCAGTACTTC
TRBV11-2,TRBJ2-1,TRBD2,once,CASSTTSGAYNEQFF,TGTGCCAGCAGCACAACTAGCGGGGCCTACAATGAGCAGTTCTTC
TRBV5-4,TRBJ2-5,-,-,CASSLVGGRSETQYF,TGTGCCAGCAGCTTGGTCGGCGGCCGATCGGAGACCCAGTACTTC
TRBV9,TRBJ2-3,TRBD2,-,CASSALGGKSDTQYF,TGTGCCAGCAGCGCCTTGGGGGGGAAGTCGGATACGCAGTATTTT
TRBV21-1,TRBJ1-4,-,-,CASSKVPKPVYGAGGEKLFF,TGTGCCAGCAGCAAAGTACCCAAACCGGTTTATGGGGCAGGGGGAGAAAAACTGTTTTTT
TRBV11-2,TRBJ1-5,-,-,CASSLDGNSNQPQHF,TGTGCCAGCAGCTTGGACGGGAATAGCAATCAGCCCCAGCATTTT
TRBV30,TRBJ2-3,-,-,CAWSPTGITDTQYF,TGTGCCTGGAGTCCTACAGGGATAACAGATACGCAGTATTTT
TRBV14,TRBJ1-5,-,-,CASSQVGANQPQHF,TGTGCCAGCAGCCAAGTAGGGGCCAATCAGCCCCAGCATTTT
TRBV6-5,TRBJ2-5,TRBD2,-,CASRAAGDQETQYF,TGTGCCAGCCGGGCCGCGGGGGACCAAGAGACCCAGTACTTC
TRBV11-2,TRBJ2-3,TRBD2,-,CASSPGILAGSGTDTQYF,TGTGCCAGCAGCCCCGGGATACTAGCGGGGTCTGGCACAGATACGCAGTATTTT
TRBV5-1,TRBJ2-7,TRBD1,-,CASREATGASYEQYF,TGCGCCAGCAGGGAAGCCACAGGGGCTTCCTACGAGCAGTACTTC
TRBV14,TRBJ2-1,-,-,CASSYYNEQFF,TGTGCCAGCAGCTACTACAATGAGCAGTTCTTC
TRBV7-2,TRBJ2-3,TRBD2,-,CASSWAGGRSADTQYF,TGTGCCAGCAGCTGGGCCGGCGGGAGAAGCGCAGATACGCAGTATTTT
TRBV12-5,TRBJ1-5,-,-,CASGRTEYQPQHF,TGTGCTAGTGGTCGAACGGAGTATCAGCCCCAGCATTTT
TRBV5-1,TRBJ2-2,TRBD1,-,CASSLSGQPNTGELFF,TGCGCCAGCAGCTTATCGGGACAGCCAAACACCGGGGAGCTGTTTTTT
TRBV3-1/TRBV3-2,TRBJ2-1,TRBD2,few,CASSPQRGYYNEQFF,TGTGCCAGCAGCCCCCAGCGGGGATACTACAATGAGCAGTTCTTC
TRBV4-2,TRBJ2-1,-,-,CASSQDFRTGVRNEQFF,TGTGCCAGCAGCCAAGATTTCAGGACGGGGGTTCGCAATGAGCAGTTCTTC
TRBV4-1,TRBJ2-5,TRBD1,-,CASSQEGTGATQETQYF,TGCGCCAGCAGCCAAGAGGGAACAGGGGCCACCCAAGAGACCCAGTACTTC
TRBV7-8,TRBJ1-4,-,-,CASSLDRSGGSEKLFF,TGTGCCAGCAGCTTAGACCGATCCGGGGGGTCGGAAAAACTGTTTTTT
TRBV7-7,TRBJ2-2,-,-,CASSSTPSTRENTGELFF,TGCGCCAGCAGCTCCACCCCGTCGACTAGAGAGAACACCGGGGAGCTGTTTTTT
TRBV7-8,TRBJ2-7,TRBD1,few,CASSLAPRTGYEQYF,TGTGCCAGCAGCTTAGCCCCAAGGACAGGCTACGAGCAGTACTTC
TRBV29-1,TRBJ1-1,-,-,CSVEDLDEAFF,TGCAGCGTTGAAGATCTAGATGAAGCTTTCTTT
TRBV27,TRBJ1-6,-,-,CASSLYSSYNSPLHF,TGTGCCAGCAGTTTGTACAGCTCCTATAATTCACCCCTCCACTTT